This T cell receptor (beta chain) was sequenced for a study of cytomegalovirus exposure and HLA in healthy donors. Looking at the study overall: The use of the same platform for the roughly 110 validation repertoires and the roughly 700 first-cohort repertoires was reported by a later analysis. Whole-study results and caveats: The finding came from a later analysis; first-cohort TCR clusters tended to co-occur in the 95 to 150 validation repertoires. Some TCR beta chains (about 170 of them) were listed as cytomegalovirus-associated. Using the classifier, cytomegalovirus status was reportedly diagnosed with high specificity and sensitivity.

CDR3 length: 18 amino acids. V was pared by 3 bases and J by 0 bases, with 16 bases between. Germline V gene data show CDR1 as SGHRS and CDR2 as YFSETQ. With regard to this clone: Its specificity is not known.

The data were produced by immunoSEQ multiplex PCR, yet TCRdb's version contains in-frame clones alone and is incomplete. The profile shows around 400,000 clones, 86% of them singletons. The sequencing input was PBMCs. The origin of this receptor is a woman aged 18 to 35 in good health and CMV-seronegative. The chain combines TRBV5-1 with TRBJ2-6; D perhaps matches TRBD1 (6 bases). The CDR3 spells CASSSVAGEHSGANVLTF. The CDR3 coding sequence is TGCGCCAGCAGCTCAGTGGCAGGGGAACACTCTGGGGCCAACGTCCTGACTTTC.